This TCR beta chain was identified during a study of radiotherapy plus CTLA-4 blockade in lung cancer. CDR1 is SGHDT and CDR2 is YYEEEE in the germline V gene. CDR3 length equals 18 residues. V shed 4 bases and J 0 bases; nucleotides not matched to a gene: 15. Assay: immunoSEQ multiplex PCR; the TCRdb copy retains only in-frame clones and omits some. The sample has 95,000 to 150,000 clones; around 90% are singletons. The sequencing used peripheral blood, collected from a patient treated with radiotherapy plus ipilimumab. This clonotype was obtained from a human donor with non-small cell lung cancer that progressed on radiotherapy plus ipilimumab. J is TRBJ1-1 and V is TRBV5-6; 7 bases line up with TRBD1. The DNA of the CDR3 is TGTGCCAGCAGCCTGTACCGGGACAGAGATTCCATGAACACTGAAGCTTTCTTT. Translating it yields CASSLYRDRDSMNTEAFF.